The clone carrying this TCR beta chain is a singleton in its sample. Its target is unknown. This sample stems from a study of Graves' ophthalmopathy and Graves' hyperthyroidism. Broader study findings: Most expanded clonotypes in thyroid above 0.001 frequency also showed up in blood.

Germline V lookup: CDR1 SEHNR, CDR2 FQNEAQ (reference sequence). The CDR3 contains 17 residues. V dropped 2 bases and J dropped 1 base, with 17 bases sitting between them. As diagnostic evidence, clinical symptoms, serum thyroxine, TRAb, thyroid ultrasound and orbital computed tomography were relied upon. The study amplified TCR beta CDR3 regions using RNA transcripts. HTBI primers were used in a first-round RT-PCR, which preceded a second-round multiplex PCR. TCRdb reprocessed the multiplex PCR reads via MiXCR and lists one record per CDR3 protein. This sample has about 740,000 distinct CDR3 sequences, with approximately 40% found just once.

Material: peripheral blood. The V gene is TRBV7-9, the J gene TRBJ2-5; D remains ambiguous. This receptor was taken from an adult man with Graves' ophthalmopathy. The CDR3, as DNA: TGTGCCAGCAGCTTATTTGGGCGGCAGGCGGCCCAAGAGACCCAGTACTTC. Its translation: CASSLFGRQAAQETQYF. Supplemented by reference TRBV7-9 and TRBJ2-5, the full variable domain reads DTGVSQNPRHKITKRGQNVTFRCDPISEHNRLYWYRQTLGQGPEFLTYFQNEAQLEKSRLLSDRFSAERPKGSFSTLEIQRTEQGDSAMYLCASSLFGRQAAQETQYFGPGTRLLVL.